Below, 8 T cell receptor beta chains from the same sample are listed, as sequenced in a study of tumor-infiltrating lymphocytes in primary liver carcinoma (dated by TCRdb to 2016 to 2017). Blood RNA was extracted from unsorted whole blood using TRIzol reagent, and germline DNA was obtained with the DNeasy Blood & Tissue kit. Instrument on record: Illumina HiSeq 2500. A constant-region primer and ProtoScript II reverse transcriptase were used to reverse-transcribe TCRbeta-specific cDNA from roughly 480 ng total RNA. TCRbeta libraries were built with three nested multiplex PCR rounds, a slightly modified ARM-PCR procedure. The first two PCR rounds used multiplex TRBV1-TRBV30 forward primers with a Cbeta reverse primer, each for roughly 10 cycles. The public sequencing data were trimmed at Q25 with fastp and processed into clonotypes with MiXCR by TCRdb, which kept only in-frame beta chains. Merged by CDR3 protein, the rows form single entries marked with the most common genes and DNA. Within this sample are 300,000 to 400,000 distinct CDR3 sequences, with almost 65% of them counted one time only. The top ten constitute 5.5% to 7% of the sample.

The sample consisted of peripheral blood. The receptors here all came from a man aged 40-50 years with primary liver carcinoma and hepatitis B virus infection.

In DNA form, the CDR3 reads TGTGCCAGCAGTTTGGATACAGGGGGCAGTCAGCCCCAGCATTTT. Protein sequence: CASSLDTGGSQPQHF. V and J are TRBV28 and TRBJ1-5, with TRBD1 matching 9 bases. Per the germline V gene, CDR1 is MDHEN and CDR2 is SYDVKM. The CDR3 runs 15 residues. V lost 3 bases, J lost 6 bases, and 6 bases stayed unmatched.

V is TRBV10-3 and J is TRBJ2-5, with 12 bases fitting TRBD1. Germline CDR1 ENHRY, CDR2 SYGVKD. The V gene end was trimmed by 3 bases and the J gene end by 7 bases; junction bases not matched to a gene: 12. This CDR3 spans 17 amino acids. The DNA of the CDR3 is TGTGCCATCAGTGAAGGAGGGACAGGGGGCTCTTCAGCGACCCAGTACTTC. Its protein product is CAISEGGTGGSSATQYF.

This clonotype has at least ten counts. The V gene is TRBV29-1, the J gene TRBJ2-3; D is undetermined. This CDR3 spans 13 amino acids. V was cut by 3 bases and J by 10 bases, with 17 bases left in between. CDR1 is SQVTM and CDR2 is ANQGSEA in the germline V gene. CDR3 amino acids: CSVEQSVDGSQYF. CDR3 nucleotide sequence: TGCAGCGTTGAGCAATCGGTGGATGGGTCGCAGTATTTT.

V is TRBV4-2 and J is TRBJ2-1; TRBD2 aligns across 14 bases. This CDR3 region has 18 residues. In germline, CDR1 is LGHNA, CDR2 YNFKEQ. The ends lost 4 bases at V and 2 bases at J; junction bases unmatched: 7. The DNA of the CDR3 is TGTGCCAGCAGCCTTTGCCGACTAGCGGGAGGGCCCTACAATGAGCAGTTCTTC. It is translated as CASSLCRLAGGPYNEQFF.

As for this clonotype: This may be a read error: a much more frequent sequence differs by one nucleotide. CDR3 bases: TGTGCCAGCAGCCTTCGGGTGACGGACGAGCAGTACTTC. Residues: CASSLRVTDEQYF. The rearrangement links TRBV5-6 to TRBJ2-7; D not certain. Per the germline V gene, CDR1 is SGHDT and CDR2 is YYEEEE. This CDR3 has 13 amino acids. V gave up 4 bases and J gave up 5 bases, with 13 bases separating them.

Turning to this clonotype: A read error is possible here, since a much larger clone lies one base away. The conserved final phenylalanine or tryptophan is absent from the CDR3, which likely points to a read error. The V and J genes are TRBV11-2 and TRBJ2-1; D is undetermined. Trimming cost V 0 bases and J 5 bases, with 8 bases left between them. The CDR3 is 14 amino acids. Germline values: CDR1 SGHAT, CDR2 FQNNGV. The DNA for the CDR3 is TGTGCCAGCAGCTTAGAGGCCCCACACAATGAGCAGTTCTAC. Amino acid sequence: CASSLEAPHNEQFY.

On this clonotype: The CDR3 does not close with the conserved phenylalanine or tryptophan, likely indicating a read error. The chain combines TRBV11-2 with TRBJ1-2; tentative D call: TRBD1 (5 bases). This CDR3 contains 14 residues. V was shortened by 8 bases and J by 6 bases, with 19 bases between the two germline ends. The germline CDR1 and CDR2 sequences are SGHAT and FQNNGV. CDR3 sequence (DNA): TGTGCCAGCTTGGGGGGACGGGAAGAGCATGGCTACACCTTG. It yields the protein CASLGGREEHGYTL.

A single count supports this clonotype. This sequence joins TRBV11-2 and TRBJ2-7; TRBD1 might be the D (5 bases). Germline CDR1 and CDR2: SGHAT and FQNNGV. CDR3 length: 15 residues. Trimming took off 9 bases at V and 1 base at J, with 19 bases between the two ends. The CDR3 DNA is TGTGCCAGTAACATTTATCCCCGACAGTCCTACGAGCAGTACTTC. This gives the protein CASNIYPRQSYEQYF.